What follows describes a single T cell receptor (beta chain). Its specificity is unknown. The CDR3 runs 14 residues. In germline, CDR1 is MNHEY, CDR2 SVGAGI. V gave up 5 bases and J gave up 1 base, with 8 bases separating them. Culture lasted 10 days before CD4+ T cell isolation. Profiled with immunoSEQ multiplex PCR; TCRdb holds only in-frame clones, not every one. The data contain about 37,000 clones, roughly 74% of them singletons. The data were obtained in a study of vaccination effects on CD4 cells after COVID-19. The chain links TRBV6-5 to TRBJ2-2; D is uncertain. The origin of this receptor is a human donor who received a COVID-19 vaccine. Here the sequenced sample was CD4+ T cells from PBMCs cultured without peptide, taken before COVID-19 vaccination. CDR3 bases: TGTGCCAGCAGTCTGGAGAGGAACACCGGGGAGCTGTTTTTT. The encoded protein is CASSLERNTGELFF.